This T cell receptor (beta chain) stems from a study of blood T cell repertoires in COVID-19. The wider study: Sites across the United States, Italy and Spain contributed samples from acute and convalescent COVID-19. Nucleic acid was either cDNA or gDNA, and it came from T cells, B-cell-depleted T cells, or PBMCs.

Germline-derived CDR1 and CDR2 are GTSNPN and SVGIG (reference sequence). There are 13 residues in the CDR3. The V segment lost 4 bases and the J segment 3 bases; nucleotides outside the gene matches: 1. The authors' processing: It was from reference gene primer amplification that nucleated cell counts were estimated. Clones were sequenced by immunoSEQ multiplex PCR, and TCRdb holds only the in-frame ones, with some missing. The DNA was the basis for D and trimming; V, J and clone size are from that table. Found here are about 59,000 clones, around 70% of them singletons; the top ten hold roughly 18%.

The sample taken for sequencing was peripheral blood. This chain links TRBV30 with TRBJ2-3, with 10 nucleotides matching TRBD2. This clonotype was obtained from a woman aged 45 to 65 with active or convalescent COVID-19. This chain's CDR3 is CAWTSGSTDTQYF. The CDR3 coding sequence is TGTGCCTGGACTAGCGGGAGTACAGATACGCAGTATTTT.